Listed below are T cell receptor beta chains from one sample, sequenced in a study of blood T cell repertoires in COVID-19. TCRdb's table, derived via immunoSEQ multiplex PCR, lists solely in-frame clones and lacks some. The data hold approximately 440,000 clones, with around 90% observed a single time. Sequenced: PBMCs or T cells enriched from blood (not recorded which). These receptors originate from a man between 18 and 29 years old who had recovered from COVID-19. Both conserved end residues are part of each CDR3. The D gene is left open where the match is weak. The listing skips clone size in some rows; elsewhere it reads once, few, many or a size class.

TRBV19	-	TRBJ1-1	11	-	CASSLQGTAFF	TGTGCCAGTAGCCTACAGGGAACGGCTTTCTTT
TRBV3-1/TRBV3-2	-	TRBJ1-2	15	-	CASSRRRTANYGYTF	TGTGCCAGCAGCCGCCGACGGACAGCTAACTATGGCTACACCTTC
TRBV6-1	-	TRBJ1-1	14	-	CASSEEHGRSEAFF	TGTGCCAGCAGTGAAGAGCATGGCAGGTCTGAAGCTTTCTTT
TRBV11-2	-	TRBJ1-1	14	TRBD1	CASSLDRDSIQAFF	TGTGCCAGCAGCTTAGACCGGGACAGTATCCAAGCTTTCTTT
TRBV10-3	-	TRBJ1-1	15	-	CAISEGSEGGTEAFF	TGTGCCATCAGTGAAGGCAGTGAGGGTGGCACTGAAGCTTTCTTT
TRBV11-2	-	TRBJ1-3	16	-	CASSLDRPGLGNTIYF	TGTGCCAGCAGCTTAGATCGTCCAGGACTTGGAAACACCATATATTTT
TRBV4-2	-	TRBJ2-1	17	TRBD2	CASSQDREGQAYNEQFF	TGTGCCAGCAGCCAAGATCGGGAGGGCCAGGCCTACAATGAGCAGTTCTTC
TRBV9	-	TRBJ1-1	17	-	CASSVGQGVLRNTEAFF	TGTGCCAGCAGCGTGGGGCAGGGCGTATTGAGGAACACTGAAGCTTTCTTT
TRBV3-1/TRBV3-2	-	TRBJ1-6	18	TRBD1	CASSQGRWADRENSPLHF	TGTGCCAGCAGCCAAGGTCGATGGGCTGACAGGGAAAATTCACCCCTCCACTTT
TRBV28	-	TRBJ1-6	12	-	CASSLSDSPLHF	TGTGCCAGCAGTTTATCGGATTCACCCCTCCACTTT
TRBV11-2	-	TRBJ2-1	15	-	CASSPGLESYNEQFF	TGTGCCAGCAGCCCTGGCCTCGAATCCTACAATGAGCAGTTCTTC
TRBV11-2	-	TRBJ1-4	14	TRBD1	CASSFGTGGEKLFF	TGTGCCAGCAGCTTTGGGACAGGGGGTGAAAAACTGTTTTTT
TRBV2	-	TRBJ2-3	12	-	CASKGVGDTQYF	TGTGCCAGCAAAGGGGTCGGGGATACGCAGTATTTT
TRBV28	-	TRBJ2-3	17	-	CASSPTLGQGPTDTQYF	TGTGCCAGCAGCCCCACGCTGGGCCAGGGTCCGACAGATACGCAGTATTTT
TRBV12-3/TRBV12-4	-	TRBJ1-1	13	-	CASSLPPNTEAFF	TGTGCCAGCAGCTTACCTCCGAACACTGAAGCTTTCTTT
TRBV5-8	-	TRBJ2-1	14	-	CASSLGGSYNEQFF	TGTGCCAGCAGCTTAGGGGGCTCCTACAATGAGCAGTTCTTC
TRBV4-1	-	TRBJ1-2	15	-	CASSQDGGSSRGYTF	TGCGCCAGCAGCCAAGATGGAGGTTCATCCCGCGGCTACACCTTC
TRBV19	-	TRBJ2-7	15	-	CASSIRDTDSYEQYF	TGTGCCAGTAGTATCCGGGACACCGACTCCTACGAGCAGTACTTC
TRBV29-1	-	TRBJ1-3	15	TRBD1	CSVEDQTGKLDTIYF	TGCAGCGTTGAAGACCAGACAGGGAAATTGGACACCATATATTTT
TRBV5-4	-	TRBJ1-1	15	TRBD1	CASSFPGQGNTEAFF	TGTGCCAGCAGCTTCCCGGGACAGGGTAACACTGAAGCTTTCTTT
TRBV25-1	few	TRBJ2-5	15	TRBD1	CASSVDTGVWETQYF	TGTGCCAGCAGTGTAGATACAGGGGTGTGGGAGACCCAGTACTTC
TRBV19	few	TRBJ1-2	16	TRBD1	CASSIGTSGQVYGYTF	TGTGCCAGTAGTATAGGAACTTCGGGACAGGTCTATGGCTACACCTTC
TRBV3-1/TRBV3-2	once	TRBJ1-1	14	-	CASSQAGGGTEAFF	TGTGCCAGCAGCCAAGCCGGGGGGGGGACTGAAGCTTTCTTT
TRBV3-1/TRBV3-2	-	TRBJ2-1	18	TRBD2	CASSPRLAGISSYNEQFF	TGTGCCAGCAGCCCGAGACTAGCGGGAATAAGCTCCTACAATGAGCAGTTCTTC
TRBV10-1	-	TRBJ2-1	12	-	CASSAPFSRQFF	TGCGCCAGCAGTGCCCCCTTTTCGCGGCAGTTCTTC
TRBV10-3	-	TRBJ1-2	13	-	CAISDADSYGYTF	TGTGCCATCAGTGATGCAGACTCCTATGGCTACACCTTC
TRBV6-5	-	TRBJ1-5	15	TRBD1	CASRDRVKGNQPQHF	TGTGCCTCCCGGGACAGGGTAAAGGGCAATCAGCCCCAGCATTTT
TRBV7-6	-	TRBJ1-6	15	TRBD1	CASKKGQGDNSPLHF	TGTGCCAGCAAGAAAGGACAGGGGGATAATTCACCCCTCCACTTT
TRBV11-2	-	TRBJ1-4	16	TRBD1	CASSPLTGTGPEKLFF	TGTGCCAGCAGCCCCCTCACCGGGACAGGGCCTGAAAAACTGTTTTTT
TRBV15	-	TRBJ1-2	13	-	CATSRDQGYGYTF	TGTGCCACCAGCAGAGACCAGGGGTATGGCTACACCTTC
TRBV6-5	few	TRBJ2-7	15	TRBD2	CATFIAVGGIHEQYF	TGTGCCACCTTCATCGCGGTGGGGGGGATCCACGAGCAGTACTTC
TRBV28	-	TRBJ1-1	13	-	CASRTGVNTEAFF	TGTGCCAGCAGGACCGGGGTGAACACTGAAGCTTTCTTT
TRBV7-9	-	TRBJ2-7	18	TRBD1	CASSSPGQGAPGSYEQYF	TGTGCCAGCAGCTCTCCGGGACAGGGGGCCCCTGGCTCCTACGAGCAGTACTTC
TRBV6-5	-	TRBJ1-1	14	TRBD1	CASSRTGINTEAFF	TGTGCCAGCAGTCGGACAGGGATAAACACTGAAGCTTTCTTT
TRBV24-1	-	TRBJ1-2	13	-	CATSDPTGSGYTF	TGTGCCACCAGTGACCCCACGGGGAGTGGCTACACCTTC
TRBV7-6	-	TRBJ1-6	15	-	CASSHREAYNSPLHF	TGTGCCAGCAGCCACCGGGAAGCCTATAATTCACCCCTCCACTTT
TRBV23-1	few	TRBJ1-2	13	-	CASSPLRAYGYTF	TGCGCCAGCAGTCCCCTCAGGGCGTATGGCTACACCTTC
TRBV5-5	-	TRBJ1-2	13	TRBD1	CASSRDRYYGYTF	TGTGCCAGCAGCAGGGACAGGTACTATGGCTACACCTTC
TRBV11-1	-	TRBJ1-2	16	TRBD1	CASSPGTGAFYYGYTF	TGTGCCAGCAGCCCCGGGACAGGGGCCTTCTACTATGGCTACACCTTC
TRBV9	few	TRBJ2-2	13	TRBD1	CASRDRVAGELFF	TGTGCCAGCAGGGACAGGGTCGCCGGGGAGCTGTTTTTT
TRBV3-1/TRBV3-2	-	TRBJ1-6	14	TRBD1	CASSGGQGIPPLHF	TGTGCCAGCAGCGGGGGACAGGGGATCCCACCCCTCCACTTT
TRBV2	-	TRBJ2-7	15	TRBD2	CASSGLAGGRYEQYF	TGTGCCAGCAGCGGACTAGCGGGGGGGCGTTACGAGCAGTACTTC
TRBV7-3	-	TRBJ1-2	15	TRBD1	CASSLEPGQTYGYTF	TGTGCCAGCAGCTTGGAACCGGGACAGACATATGGCTACACCTTC
TRBV7-6	-	TRBJ1-6	15	-	CASSLISSYNSPLHF	TGTGCCAGCAGCTTAATCAGCTCCTATAATTCACCCCTCCACTTT
TRBV5-1	-	TRBJ2-1	15	TRBD2	CASSRTSGGTNEQFF	TGCGCCAGCAGCAGGACTAGCGGGGGCACAAATGAGCAGTTCTTC
TRBV28	-	TRBJ2-2	15	-	CATTKPGLNTGELFF	TGTGCCACAACGAAGCCGGGACTTAACACCGGGGAGCTGTTTTTT
TRBV5-1	-	TRBJ2-7	14	TRBD2	CASSLITSGGEQYF	TGCGCCAGCAGCTTGATTACTAGCGGGGGCGAGCAGTACTTC
TRBV5-5	-	TRBJ2-2	17	-	CASSRPDTGSNTGELFF	TGTGCCAGCAGCAGACCCGACACCGGTTCGAACACCGGGGAGCTGTTTTTT